One and the same sample provided the 9 T cell receptor beta chains below, sequenced in a study of T cell clones after liver transplantation. Clones were sequenced by immunoSEQ multiplex PCR, and TCRdb holds only the in-frame ones, with some missing. Among more than 15,000 clones listed, approximately 80% were seen once. The sample consisted of CD8+ T cells from blood, taken less than 50 months after liver transplant. These receptors all stem from a human patient who received a liver transplant. Among the T cells, some may be from the graft donor.

This clone appeared a single time. The V call is TRBV6-6, the J call TRBJ1-3; no reliable D call. From germline, CDR1 is MNHNY and CDR2 SVGAGI (reference sequence). This CDR3 is built from 14 residues. V lost 3 bases, J lost 3 bases, and 9 bases lay in between. This CDR3 reads CASSYDIGGNTIYF. The CDR3 region has the DNA TGTGCCAGCAGTTATGACATAGGTGGAAACACCATATATTTT.

This rearrangement joins TRBV6-6 to TRBJ2-7, with a tentative D call TRBD2 (6 bases). The CDR3 loop spans 14 amino acids. The ends were cut back, 3 bases at V and 5 bases at J, with 14 bases in the middle. In germline, CDR1 is MNHNY, CDR2 SVGAGI (reference sequence). The chain's CDR3 is CASSYTEGVHEQYF. The CDR3 DNA is TGTGCCAGCAGTTATACGGAGGGCGTCCACGAGCAGTACTTC.

This sequence joins TRBV6-6 and TRBJ2-3; D gene uncertain. The V end was cut by 2 bases, the J end by 4 bases, with 4 bases between. CDR1 is MNHNY and CDR2 is SVGAGI in the germline V gene (reference sequence). This CDR3 region has 12 residues. CDR3 sequence reads: CASSYGSDTQYF. The CDR3 DNA is TGTGCCAGCAGTTACGGATCAGATACGCAGTATTTT.

The chain uses TRBV4-3 and TRBJ1-3; D is uncertain. The V end lost 0 bases, the J end lost 10 bases, and 16 bases lay between the germline ends. The CDR3 is made up of 15 amino acids. Germline values: CDR1 LGHNA, CDR2 YSLEER. DNA for the CDR3: TGCGCCAGCAGCCAAGATACGGCACCCTCCGGGACCATATATTTT. Amino acid sequence: CASSQDTAPSGTIYF.

Regarding this clone: In the same sample, other DNA sequences code for this CDR3. This rearrangement joins TRBV6-1 to TRBJ1-5; D gene uncertain. Germline values: CDR1 MNHNS, CDR2 SASEGT. This CDR3 has 13 residues. The V gene lost 0 bases and the J gene lost 4 bases, with 4 bases spanning the gap. The CDR3, as DNA: TGTGCCAGCAGTGAAGCCGGGAATCAGCCCCAGCATTTT. Its protein product is CASSEAGNQPQHF.

This clone was seen more than once but under ten times. This rearrangement joins TRBV5-1 to TRBJ2-1; D ambiguous. Per germline, CDR1 SGHRS and CDR2 YFSETQ. The CDR3 has 12 amino acids. The V end lost 4 bases, the J end lost 5 bases, and 7 bases lay between the germline ends. CDR3 DNA sequence: TGCGCCAGCAGCCACCTTGACAATGAGCAGTTCTTC. It codes for CASSHLDNEQFF. The variable domain in full, completed from reference TRBV5-1 and TRBJ2-1, reads KAGVTQTPRYLIKTRGQQVTLSCSPISGHRSVSWYQQTPGQGLQFLFEYFSETQRNKGNFPGRFSGRQFSNSRSEMNVSTLELGDSALYLCASSHLDNEQFFGPGTRLTVL.

The sample holds a few counts of this clone. The chain couples TRBV5-4 to TRBJ2-2, with 7 bases identical to TRBD1. After removal of 3 bases from V and 4 bases from J, the junction contained 9 bases not matched to a gene. The CDR3 is 16 residues long. Germline CDR1 is SGHNT and CDR2 is YYREEE (reference sequence). The CDR3 coding sequence is TGTGCCAGCAGCTCGAGGGACAGCGAATTCACCGGGGAGCTGTTTTTT. Protein: CASSSRDSEFTGELFF.

This clone was picked up many times. This sequence joins TRBV27 and TRBJ1-5, with a possible D match to TRBD1 (6 bases). Germline V lookup: CDR1 MNHEY, CDR2 SMNVEV (reference sequence). CDR3 length: 14 residues. Trimming left V 2 bases short and J 7 bases short, with 12 bases between. CDR3 residues: CASSLIQGQQPQHF. The CDR3 nucleotides are TGTGCCAGCAGTTTAATACAGGGCCAGCAGCCCCAGCATTTT.

This clone is medium-sized in the sample. The chain employs TRBV11-2 and TRBJ2-5; D remains unclear. V lost 7 bases, J lost 5 bases, and 11 bases lay in between. CDR1 and CDR2 from the germline V gene are SGHAT and FQNNGV. This CDR3 has 12 amino acids. As DNA, the CDR3 is TGTGCCAGCACCCTCTATAGTGAGACCCAGTACTTC. As protein: CASTLYSETQYF.